This T cell receptor (beta chain) was recovered during a study of blood T cell repertoires in COVID-19. Study context: Both acute and convalescent COVID-19 samples were obtained from the United States, Italy and Spain. T cells, B-cell-depleted T cells, or PBMCs supplied cDNA or gDNA.

The CDR3 totals 17 residues. Germline trimming cut 5 bases from V and 8 bases from J; bases unmatched to any gene: 20. Germline values: CDR1 LNHDA, CDR2 SQIVND (reference sequence). Data came from immunoSEQ multiplex PCR; TCRdb stores just in-frame clones and leaves some out. The data show 200,000 to 250,000 clones, with roughly 83% seen just once and approximately 1.3% held by the top ten. All enrollees were about 18 to 95 years old and from fewer than 30 US areas. Participants reported their clinical history, and cohort assignment relied on those reports. This chain joins TRBV19 and TRBJ1-2; 7 nucleotides line up with TRBD1. The receptor was isolated from a woman aged 40 to 50 with acute COVID-19. Sequencing input: PBMCs or T cells enriched from blood (not recorded which). CDR3 bases: TGTGCCAGTAGTGAACTCCCCGTCTACAGGGGTACTGGCGGCTACACCTTC. As protein: CASSELPVYRGTGGYTF.